One T cell receptor (beta chain) is described in this entry. These data belong to a study of blood T cell repertoires in COVID-19. Study as a whole: PBMCs, B-cell-depleted T cells, or T cells were the source of the cDNA or gDNA that made up the material.

CDR1 is SGHRS and CDR2 is YFSETQ in the germline V gene. The CDR3 length is 14 residues. With 4 bases clipped from V and 8 bases from J, the junction kept 11 bases outside the gene matches. Clones were read by immunoSEQ multiplex PCR, and TCRdb kept only the in-frame ones, dropping some. The sample has about 110,000 clones; around 90% are singletons. This chain connects TRBV5-1 to TRBJ1-2, with 7 bases that match TRBD1. This sequence was found in a human donor in a cohort sampled during active COVID-19. Specimen: peripheral blood. DNA for the CDR3: TGCGCCAGCAGCACCAACAGGGGAAGACGCGGCTACACCTTC. Translated: CASSTNRGRRGYTF. Together with reference TRBV5-1 and TRBJ1-2, the CDR3 gives the full variable domain: KAGVTQTPRYLIKTRGQQVTLSCSPISGHRSVSWYQQTPGQGLQFLFEYFSETQRNKGNFPGRFSGRQFSNSRSEMNVSTLELGDSALYLCASSTNRGRRGYTFGSGTRLTVV.